These 24 T cell receptor beta chains were sequenced from one sample in a study of CD8 T cells in Susac syndrome. The authors reverse transcribed roughly 0.5 to 1 ug RNA with random hexamers. In TCRdb, the immunoSEQ multiplex PCR reads were re-called with MiXCR into one record per CDR3 protein. The sample shows 250,000 to 300,000 distinct CDR3 sequences, roughly 85% of them seen only once. Specimen: CD8+ T cells from PBMCs. These receptors all stem from a human donor with multiple sclerosis.

The rearrangement joins TRBV27 to TRBJ2-1, with D possibly being TRBD1 or TRBD2 (6 bases each). The CDR3 is 14 amino acids. Trimming took off 8 bases at V and 9 bases at J, with 20 bases between the two ends. Germline V gene sequence: CDR1 MNHEY, CDR2 SMNVEV (reference sequence). The CDR3 DNA follows: TGTGCCAGCGGGAGGCGGGACATCGTAGGTGAGCAGTTCTTC. Its translation: CASGRRDIVGEQFF.

The rearrangement uses TRBV20-1 and TRBJ2-7; TRBD1 matches at 10 bases. The CDR3 runs 14 residues. The V gene's germline CDR1 is DFQATT and CDR2 SNEGSKA (reference sequence). Unmatched junction bases numbered 4, after V lost 1 base and J lost 4 bases. The DNA of the CDR3 is TGCAGTGCTAGAGCTCCGGGACAGGGGTACGAGCAGTACTTC. This gives the protein CSARAPGQGYEQYF.

This chain joins TRBV19 and TRBJ2-2, with 12 bases matching TRBD1. CDR3 length equals 12 residues. CDR1 LNHDA and CDR2 SQIVND come from the germline V gene (reference sequence). The CDR3 DNA sequence: TGTGCGGGGACAGGGGGCAGCGGGGAGCTGTTTTTT. It is translated as CAGTGGSGELFF.

The CDR3 coding sequence is TGTGCCAGTAGTCCGGGACAGGGGTATCAGCCCCAGCATTTT. Residues: CASSPGQGYQPQHF. V and J are TRBV19 and TRBJ1-5; 10 bases map to TRBD1. The CDR3 consists of 14 residues. V was clipped by 5 bases and J by 5 bases; unmatched bases: 3. Germline CDR1 LNHDA, CDR2 SQIVND (reference sequence).

This clonotype was observed a few times. The rearrangement joins TRBV5-1 to TRBJ2-1; D is unclear. The CDR3 spans 12 residues. Germline CDR1 is SGHRS and CDR2 is YFSETQ. Trimming removed 0 bases at V and 9 bases at J, with 7 bases between. The CDR3 spells CASSLEAPEQFF. The DNA of the CDR3 is TGCGCCAGCAGCTTGGAAGCGCCTGAGCAGTTCTTC.

This clonotype has just one count. The CDR3 region is CASSPRQRRLLYEQFF. For the CDR3, the DNA is TGTGCCAGCAGTCCAAGACAGAGAAGACTTTTGTATGAGCAGTTCTTC. J is TRBJ2-1 and V is TRBV27, with D maybe TRBD1 (5 bases). V was clipped by 5 bases and J by 8 bases, with 22 bases between them. Per the germline V gene, CDR1 is MNHEY and CDR2 is SMNVEV (reference sequence). This CDR3 region has 16 residues.

The chain links TRBV7-9 to TRBJ2-7; 7 bases are a match to TRBD2. Germline CDR1 SEHNR, CDR2 FQNEAQ (reference sequence). This CDR3 comprises 14 residues. The V and J ends lost 3 bases and 5 bases, in that order; junction bases with no gene match: 7. CDR3 protein: CASSLGGSGNEQYF. CDR3 nucleotides: TGTGCCAGCAGCTTGGGCGGGAGTGGGAACGAGCAGTACTTC.

J is TRBJ2-2 and V is TRBV19; no clear D gene. V lost 1 base to trimming and J lost 5 bases, with 20 bases between them. The CDR3 spans 18 residues. CDR1 LNHDA and CDR2 SQIVND come from the germline V gene (reference sequence). This CDR3 is CASSIGPPTAIPTGELFF. Here the CDR3 DNA reads TGTGCCAGTAGTATAGGACCGCCGACTGCTATCCCTACCGGGGAGCTGTTTTTT.

The genes are TRBV24-1 and TRBJ2-1; 11 positions agree with TRBD1. Per the germline V gene, CDR1 is KGHDR and CDR2 is SFDVKD. The V and J ends lost 4 bases and 3 bases, in that order; junction bases with no gene match: 13. The CDR3 length is 19 residues. CDR3 loop: CATSEGQGAISGSYNEQFF. DNA for the CDR3: TGTGCCACCAGTGAAGGACAGGGGGCAATTAGCGGGAGCTACAATGAGCAGTTCTTC.

DNA of the CDR3: TGTGCCAGCAGTATCGGGACTAGCGGCTCCTACAATGAGCAGTTCTTC. Its protein is CASSIGTSGSYNEQFF. The rearrangement uses TRBV27 and TRBJ2-1, with 11 bases matching TRBD2. V was clipped by 5 bases and J by 0 bases; unmatched bases: 3. Germline lookup yields CDR1 MNHEY and CDR2 SMNVEV (reference sequence). The CDR3 runs 16 residues.

This chain joins TRBV27 and TRBJ1-2, with 10 bases lining up with TRBD1. The CDR3 length is 14 residues. Germline V gene lookup returns CDR1 MNHEY and CDR2 SMNVEV (reference sequence). J was trimmed by 8 bases and V by 6 bases; bases with no gene match: 9. CDR3 nucleotide sequence: TGTGCCAGCAGGCCGGGACAGGGGCTCGGGGGCTACACCTTC. Its protein is CASRPGQGLGGYTF.

The CDR3 protein is CASGLLRGDTEAFF. CDR3 DNA sequence: TGTGCCAGCGGGCTCCTTAGGGGGGACACTGAAGCTTTCTTT. The rearrangement joins TRBV12-3 or TRBV12-4 to TRBJ1-1, with D possibly TRBD1 on 6 matching bases. Trimming took 8 bases from V and 3 from J, leaving 16 bases between them. The CDR3 has 14 amino acids.

The chain links TRBV7-9 to TRBJ2-3; 7 bases agree with TRBD1. Germline assignment: CDR1 SEHNR and CDR2 FQNEAQ (reference sequence). The CDR3 runs to 13 residues. Unmatched junction bases numbered 2, after V lost 7 bases and J lost 1 base. The CDR3 coding sequence is TGTGCCAGCACCGACAGGGGCACAGATACGCAGTATTTT. It translates to CASTDRGTDTQYF.

The V and J genes are TRBV9 and TRBJ2-7; TRBD2 is a possible D gene (5 bases). The V gene lost 3 bases and the J gene lost 6 bases, with 16 bases spanning the gap. Germline CDR1 SGDLS, CDR2 YYNGEE. This CDR3 contains 14 residues. The CDR3 region is CASSAGPYAGEQYF. CDR3 coding DNA: TGTGCCAGCAGCGCCGGCCCATATGCGGGCGAGCAGTACTTC.

The chain carries TRBV6-5 and TRBJ2-7; tentatively, D is TRBD1 (6 bases). Germline V gene lookup returns CDR1 MNHEY and CDR2 SVGAGI. V gave up 8 bases and J gave up 0 bases, with 11 bases separating them. The length of the CDR3 is 13 residues. CDR3 loop: CASRQVTSYEQYF. Written as DNA, the CDR3 is TGTGCCAGCCGACAGGTTACCTCCTACGAGCAGTACTTC.

The chain uses TRBV6-5 and TRBJ2-2, with 7 positions matching TRBD2. CDR3 size: 16 residues. From germline, CDR1 is MNHEY and CDR2 SVGAGI. V shed 2 bases and J 6 bases; nucleotides not matched to a gene: 9. CDR3 in amino acids: CASSYQPGRVAGELFF. The CDR3 nucleotides read TGTGCCAGCAGTTACCAACCAGGGAGGGTCGCCGGGGAGCTGTTTTTT.

The chain has TRBV6-2 or TRBV6-3 and TRBJ2-2, with a tentative D call TRBD1 (5 bases). Per the germline V gene, CDR1 is MNHEY and CDR2 is SVGEGT. The V gene lost 4 bases and the J gene lost 3 bases, with 18 bases spanning the gap. The CDR3 covers 17 residues. DNA for the CDR3: TGTGCCAGCAGTTCCCAACTAACGCTACAGGACACCGGGGAGCTGTTTTTT. Its translation is CASSSQLTLQDTGELFF.

This sequence joins TRBV3-1 and TRBJ2-7; possible D gene TRBD1, 5 bases. The CDR3 has 16 residues. V shed 2 bases and J shed 6 bases, with 20 bases lying between them. CDR1 is LGHDT, CDR2 YNNKEL, per germline (reference sequence). CDR3 nucleotides: TGTGCCAGCAGCCAATTTCGGGCAGGGCCCCTAAGCGAGCAGTACTTC. Encoded protein: CASSQFRAGPLSEQYF.

The chain is built from TRBV7-2 and TRBJ1-2; TRBD1 agrees at 10 bases. Germline lookup yields CDR1 SGHTA and CDR2 FQGNSA. Losses at the gene ends were 4 bases for V and 1 base for J; bases not matched to a gene: 12. This CDR3 is built from 18 residues. CDR3 DNA: TGTGCCAGCAGCTCGGGACAGGGGCCTACCATATTTAACTATGGCTACACCTTC. Its protein product is CASSSGQGPTIFNYGYTF.

This chain uses TRBV6-2 or TRBV6-3 with TRBJ2-6; TRBD1 is a possible D gene (6 bases). The CDR3 length is 17 residues. The V gene lost 6 bases and the J gene lost 0 bases, with 15 bases spanning the gap. CDR1 MNHEY and CDR2 SVGEGT come from the germline V gene. This chain's CDR3 is CASSLDRFISGANVLTF. The CDR3, as DNA: TGTGCCAGCAGCCTTGACAGGTTCATCTCTGGGGCCAACGTCCTGACTTTC.

The chain combines TRBV7-8 with TRBJ2-1; 8 bases line up with TRBD2. In germline, CDR1 is SGHVS, CDR2 FQNEAQ. V trimming: 5 bases; J trimming: 2 bases; junction bases outside the gene matches: 5. The CDR3 sequence is 15 residues long. CDR3 sequence: CASSQFSGTYNEQFF. CDR3 in DNA: TGTGCCAGCAGCCAATTTAGCGGGACCTACAATGAGCAGTTCTTC.

The chain combines TRBV28 with TRBJ2-7, with TRBD2 matching over 13 bases. This CDR3 has 16 residues. V shed 2 bases and J 2 bases; nucleotides not matched to a gene: 3. Germline V gene sequence: CDR1 MDHEN, CDR2 SYDVKM. CDR3 DNA sequence: TGTGCCAGCAGTTTACCAACTAGCGGGAGGGCCTACGAGCAGTACTTC. Its protein is CASSLPTSGRAYEQYF. The full variable domain, with the rest looked up from reference TRBV28 and TRBJ2-7, is DVKVTQSSRYLVKRTGEKVFLECVQDMDHENMFWYRQDPGLGLRLIYFSYDVKMKEKGDIPEGYSVSREKKERFSLILESASTNQTSMYLCASSLPTSGRAYEQYFGPGTRLTVT.

The genes are TRBV10-3 and TRBJ2-1; TRBD2 agrees at 8 bases. This CDR3 spans 14 amino acids. J was trimmed by 5 bases and V by 7 bases; bases with no gene match: 7. Germline V lookup: CDR1 ENHRY, CDR2 SYGVKD. The CDR3 protein is CAINTGTSNNEQFF. Here the CDR3 DNA reads TGTGCCATCAATACCGGGACTAGTAACAATGAGCAGTTCTTC.

Here the CDR3 DNA reads TGTGCCAGCAGTTACGTGGGAGGGGGCAATCAGCCCCAGCATTTT. Amino acids: CASSYVGGGNQPQHF. The chain uses TRBV6-2 or TRBV6-3 and TRBJ1-5; tentative D call: TRBD1 (5 bases). The CDR3 is 15 residues long. The V end was cut by 2 bases, the J end by 2 bases, with 10 bases between. Germline CDR1 is MNHEY and CDR2 is SVGEGT.